This T cell receptor beta chain stems from a study of shared clonotypes between healthy human individuals (TCRdb year 2020). Background on the whole study: Three men and two women, aged 18 to 49 years, made up the cohort. Different laboratories and diverse techniques were used to prepare libraries and sequence TCR repertoires, to increase sequencing depth and limit assay-specific biases. Per donor, leukapheresis produced somewhere between about 0.9 and 10 billion PBMCs. To estimate repertoire size and how much clonotype sharing occurs between individuals, the study deeply sequenced the blood TCR repertoires of about 5 healthy adults.

From the cysteine up to the phenylalanine, the CDR3 has a length of 16 residues. Only the CDR3 portion is preserved as DNA: 48 bases, with reading frame beginning at the first base. Using the deep immunoSEQ assay, multiplex PCR amplified TCR CDR3 regions from genomic DNA. Extracted genomic DNA from each cell subset was spread evenly across all wells of several immunoSEQ 96-well plates, with each plate serving as a replicate. Each replicate PCR for unsorted PBMC received 250 to 300 ng genomic DNA, equal to 25,000 to 30,000 T cell genomes. Ten immunoSEQ deep assay plates were used to sequence the unsorted PBMC genomic DNA. Purified libraries were measured with a Qubit 3.0 fluorometer, size-checked on a Bioanalyzer 2100, and measured again with the KAPA Library Quantification kit. A separate single-read 150-cycle Illumina NextSeq 550 flow cell was used to sequence each immunoSEQ 96-well plate. The original methods were these. Because the immunoSEQ output held only junctional sequences and lacked quality scores, the filtering could not match the filtering applied to full-length reads. To assign V/J genes and CDR3, sequences were annotated against IMGT germline references using PyIR, a Python wrapper for IgBLAST v1.9. Reads with weak V/J assignments (E-value above 1e-6), missing CDR3, stop codons, out-of-frame junctions, or ambiguous translated residues were removed. V3J clonotypes were defined as sequences sharing an identical inferred V gene, J gene, and CDR3 amino acid sequence. To compute the percentage overlap between repertoires, the number of shared unique clonotypes was divided by the size of the smaller repertoire. Repertoire richness was assessed with RTK rarefaction, the Chao1 estimator, and Recon v2.1 estimates of unobserved clonotypes. The clones in this table, taken by TCRdb from immuneACCESS, are in-frame only. Not every clone is retained; where verified, under half of the shortfall comes from an unresolved V gene, and the cause of the rest is unknown. V and J calls and clone size come straight from that table; D and trimming were deduced from the DNA. The sample yields 97,000 or so clones; about 45% were counted once. The ten largest clones represent about 16% of the sample.

The donors were healthy, HIV-negative adults who had no recently reported acute infections or vaccinations. All donors were Caucasian adults living in Nashville, Tennessee, USA. In the unsorted samples, 70 million to 90 million PBMCs were counted, and genomic DNA was extracted using the QIAamp DNA Blood Mini kit. Blood was collected by leukapheresis, and PBMCs were isolated by Ficoll-Histopaque density gradient centrifugation and then cryopreserved in liquid nitrogen vapor phase. This clone was observed many times. What this receptor recognizes is not known. No base quality information exists; no much larger clone differs at one position. Summary of the overall study and its limitations: Pairwise subsampling indicated that sequencing depth was expected to affect the degree of clonotype sharing among donors. Sampling was restricted to blood, and TCR repertoires in tissue are likely to differ from TCR repertoires in blood. Because the study included a small number of donors, the genetic and exposure-history diversity represented was limited.

The V gene is TRBV21-1 and the J gene is TRBJ1-1; TRBD1, the table's D call, lacks a check against the DNA. TRBV21-1 is tagged as a pseudogene. The sample consisted of PBMCs. This clonotype originated in a woman between 40 and 55 years old in good health. Some clones in this sample may be carry-over from other donors' samples. This receptor has the CDR3 CASSSLDRGWNTEAFF. The nucleotides are TGTGCCAGCAGCAGCCTAGACAGGGGGTGGAACACTGAAGCTTTCTTT.